This TCR beta chain appears in the sequencing data of a study of T cell clonality in common variable immunodeficiency. This clone showed up many times. The sequence runs out 3 residues before the end of the CDR3; the remainder is reconstructed from the germline J gene. Germline V lookup: CDR1 PRHDT, CDR2 FYEKMQ (reference sequence). Trimming cost V 5 bases and J 1 base, with 12 bases left between them. The CDR3 totals 14 residues. CVID and control samples used equivalent genomic DNA input. TCRdb's table, derived via immunoSEQ multiplex PCR, lists solely in-frame clones and lacks some. The sample has tens of thousands of clones, none seen only once.

This TCR derives from a person aged 18 to 70 in good health. The sequenced material came from peripheral blood mononuclear cells. The chain couples TRBV13 to TRBJ2-7, with D perhaps TRBD2 (5 bases). The CDR3 region is CASSPPSGSYEQYF. The CDR3 bases that were read are TGTGCCAGCAGCCCCCCTTCGGGGTCCTACGAG. The full variable domain, completed using reference TRBV13 and TRBJ2-7, is AAGVIQSPRHLIKEKRETATLKCYPIPRHDTVYWYQQGPGQDPQFLISFYEKMQSDKGSIPDRFSAQQFSDYHSELNMSSLELGDSALYFCASSPPSGSYEQYFGPGTRLTVT.